The T cell receptor (beta chain) under discussion was sequenced for a study of blood T cell repertoires in COVID-19. Produced via immunoSEQ multiplex PCR; TCRdb's table is partial and in-frame only. The data show around 280,000 clones, about 90% seen once. V gave up 5 bases and J gave up 1 base; unmatched junction bases: 9. Looked up from germline, CDR1 is MDHEN and CDR2 is SYDVKM. This CDR3 is 16 amino acids long. The receptor was isolated from a woman aged 25-40 years who had recovered from COVID-19. The material sequenced was peripheral blood. The chain is built from TRBV28 and TRBJ1-1; 8 nucleotides align to TRBD1. CDR3: CASSLFRTGPNTEAFF. CDR3 bases: TGTGCCAGCAGTCTCTTTCGGACAGGGCCGAACACTGAAGCTTTCTTT.